Listed here is a single TCR beta chain. Its specificity is not known. The sample is drawn from a study of T cell responses to AZD1222 COVID-19 vaccine. Study-wide context: Second-dose schedules of about 4 or about 12 weeks were combined.

Trimming shortened V by 4 bases and J by 0 bases, and 10 bases separated the two germline ends. The CDR3 spans 14 residues. Germline V lookup: CDR1 DFQATT, CDR2 SNEGSKA (reference sequence). Regarding the study as a whole: Clonal diversity may have been underestimated in mostly white British donors. Nearly half of spike-specific TCRs reportedly target unmutated variant regions.

Profiling relied on immunoSEQ multiplex PCR, and the TCRdb table lists in-frame clones only, not all of them. The sample includes roughly 80,000 clones, 90% of them seen just once. The sequence was collected from an adult in good health. Here the sequenced sample was peripheral blood, taken on day 0 of AZD1222 vaccination. This rearrangement joins TRBV20-1 to TRBJ1-3; no clear D gene. This chain's CDR3 is CSATDTLSGNTIYF. CDR3 nucleotides: TGCAGTGCTACTGACACCCTCTCTGGAAACACCATATATTTT.